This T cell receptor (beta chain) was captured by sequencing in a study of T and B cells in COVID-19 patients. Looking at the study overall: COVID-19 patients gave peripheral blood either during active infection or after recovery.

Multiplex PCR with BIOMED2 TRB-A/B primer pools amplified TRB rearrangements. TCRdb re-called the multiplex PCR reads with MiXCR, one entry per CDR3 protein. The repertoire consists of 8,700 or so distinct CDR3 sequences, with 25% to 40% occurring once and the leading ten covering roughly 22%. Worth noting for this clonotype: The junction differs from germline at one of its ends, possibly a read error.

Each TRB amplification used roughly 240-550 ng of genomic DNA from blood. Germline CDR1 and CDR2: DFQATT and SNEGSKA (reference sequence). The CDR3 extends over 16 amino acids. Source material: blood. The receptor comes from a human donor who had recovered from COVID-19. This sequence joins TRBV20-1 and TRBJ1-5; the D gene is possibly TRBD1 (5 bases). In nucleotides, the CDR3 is TGCAGTGCGAGAGGGAGGGGCGCCTATAGCAATCAGCCCCAGCATTTT. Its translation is CSARGRGAYSNQPQHF.